The clone carrying this T cell receptor (beta chain) was counted ten times or more. No treatment of any kind had been given to any patient before thyroid surgery. Using MiXCR, TCRdb re-called clones from the PCR reads. The sample records approximately 31,000 clones, 15% to 20% being singletons. Trimming pared 4 bases from V and 6 bases from J, leaving 19 bases between. This CDR3 is 15 amino acids long. The germline gives CDR1 SGHNT, CDR2 YYREEE (reference sequence). This sample is drawn from a study of metastatic and nonmetastatic thyroid tumors. The chain uses TRBV5-4 and TRBJ1-1; D gene ambiguous. The receptor comes from a female donor with papillary thyroid cancer or a benign thyroid nodule (not recorded which). Some clones in this sample may be carry-over from other donors' samples. The sample comprised blood. The CDR3 DNA follows: TGTGCCAGCAGCCTACTCGAGGGTACATCCGCTGAAGCTTTCTTT. It translates to CASSLLEGTSAEAFF.